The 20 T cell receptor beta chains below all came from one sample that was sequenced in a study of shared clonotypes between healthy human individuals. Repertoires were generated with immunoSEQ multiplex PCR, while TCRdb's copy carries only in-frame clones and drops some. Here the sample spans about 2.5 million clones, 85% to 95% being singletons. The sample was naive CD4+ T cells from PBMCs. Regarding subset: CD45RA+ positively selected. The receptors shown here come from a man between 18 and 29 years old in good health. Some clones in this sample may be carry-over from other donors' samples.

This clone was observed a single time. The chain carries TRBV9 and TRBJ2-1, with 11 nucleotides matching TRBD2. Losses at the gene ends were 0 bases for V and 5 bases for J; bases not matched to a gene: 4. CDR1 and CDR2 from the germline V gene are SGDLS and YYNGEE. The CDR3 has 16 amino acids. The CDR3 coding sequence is TGTGCCAGCAGCGTAGCACTAGCGGGGGTAGACAATGAGCAGTTCTTC. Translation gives CASSVALAGVDNEQFF.

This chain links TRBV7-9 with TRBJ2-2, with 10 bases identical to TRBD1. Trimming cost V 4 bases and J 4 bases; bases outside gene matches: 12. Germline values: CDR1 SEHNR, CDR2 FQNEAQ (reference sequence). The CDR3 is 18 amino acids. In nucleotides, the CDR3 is TGTGCCAGCAGCTCCCCGCCGAGGGACAGGGGACGCACCGGGGAGCTGTTTTTT. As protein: CASSSPPRDRGRTGELFF. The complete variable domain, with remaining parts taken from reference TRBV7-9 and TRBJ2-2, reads DTGVSQNPRHKITKRGQNVTFRCDPISEHNRLYWYRQTLGQGPEFLTYFQNEAQLEKSRLLSDRFSAERPKGSFSTLEIQRTEQGDSAMYLCASSSPPRDRGRTGELFFGEGSRLTVL.

In nucleotides, the CDR3 is TGTGCCAGCAGCTCCCGGACTAGCGGCTTCGGTGAGCAGTTCTTC. This gives the protein CASSSRTSGFGEQFF. The V and J genes are TRBV9 and TRBJ2-1, with 10 bases that match TRBD2. With V trimmed by 4 bases and J by 9 bases, 10 bases remained unmatched. In germline, CDR1 is SGDLS, CDR2 YYNGEE. The CDR3 covers 15 residues.

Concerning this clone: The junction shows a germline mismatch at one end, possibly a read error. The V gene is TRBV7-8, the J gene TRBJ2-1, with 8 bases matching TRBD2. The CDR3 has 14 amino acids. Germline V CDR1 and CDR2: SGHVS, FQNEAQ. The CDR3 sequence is CASRLAGRYNEQFF. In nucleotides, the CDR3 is TGTGCCAGCAGATTAGCGGGAAGATACAATGAGCAGTTCTTC. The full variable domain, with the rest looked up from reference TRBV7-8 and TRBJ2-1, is GAGVSQSPRYKVAKRGQDVALRCDPISGHVSLFWYQQALGQGPEFLTYFQNEAQLDKSGLPSDRFFAERPEGSVSTLKIQRTQQEDSAVYLCASRLAGRYNEQFFGPGTRLTVL.

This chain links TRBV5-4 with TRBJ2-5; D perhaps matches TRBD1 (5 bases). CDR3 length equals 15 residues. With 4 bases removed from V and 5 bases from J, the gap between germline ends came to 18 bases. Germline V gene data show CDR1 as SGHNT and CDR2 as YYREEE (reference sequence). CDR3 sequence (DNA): TGTGCCAGCAGCCGCCGGGTGGCAGGGCGCGAGACCCAGTACTTC. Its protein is CASSRRVAGRETQYF.

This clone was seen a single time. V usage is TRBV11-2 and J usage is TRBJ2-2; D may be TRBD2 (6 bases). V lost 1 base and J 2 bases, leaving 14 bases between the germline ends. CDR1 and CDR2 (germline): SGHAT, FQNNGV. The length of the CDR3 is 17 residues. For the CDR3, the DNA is TGTGCCAGCAGCTTAGTGGCGGGGACCCTTAACACCGGGGAGCTGTTTTTT. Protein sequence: CASSLVAGTLNTGELFF.

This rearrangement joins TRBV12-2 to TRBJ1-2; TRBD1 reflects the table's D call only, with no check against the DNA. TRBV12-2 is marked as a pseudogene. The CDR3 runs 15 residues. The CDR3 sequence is CASRPPGTIVEGYTF. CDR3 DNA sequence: TGTGCAAGTCGCCCCCCCGGGACAATCGTGGAAGGCTACACCTTC.

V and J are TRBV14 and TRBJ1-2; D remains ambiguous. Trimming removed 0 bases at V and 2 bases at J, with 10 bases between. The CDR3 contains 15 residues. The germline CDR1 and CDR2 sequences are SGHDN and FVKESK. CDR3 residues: CASSQEVGWNYGYTF. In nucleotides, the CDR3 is TGTGCCAGCAGCCAAGAAGTAGGCTGGAACTATGGCTACACCTTC.

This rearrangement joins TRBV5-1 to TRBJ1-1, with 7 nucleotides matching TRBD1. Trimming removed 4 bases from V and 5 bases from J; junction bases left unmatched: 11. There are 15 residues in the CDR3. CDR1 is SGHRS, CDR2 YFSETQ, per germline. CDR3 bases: TGCGCCAGCAGCCCCCGGACAGGAAGGGGGACTGAAGCTTTCTTT. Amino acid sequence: CASSPRTGRGTEAFF.

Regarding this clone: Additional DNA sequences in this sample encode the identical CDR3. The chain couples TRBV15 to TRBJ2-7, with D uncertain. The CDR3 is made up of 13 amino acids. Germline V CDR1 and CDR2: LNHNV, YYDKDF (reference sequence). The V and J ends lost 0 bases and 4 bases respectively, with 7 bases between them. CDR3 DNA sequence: TGTGCCACCAGCAGAGATATGGGTTACGAGCAGTACTTC. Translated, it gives CATSRDMGYEQYF.

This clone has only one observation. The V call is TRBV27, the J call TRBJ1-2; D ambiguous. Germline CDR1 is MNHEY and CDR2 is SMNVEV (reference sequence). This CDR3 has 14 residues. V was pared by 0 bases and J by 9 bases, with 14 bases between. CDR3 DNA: TGTGCCAGCAGTTTATCGGTCGGCGTGCGGCGCTACACCTTC. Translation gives CASSLSVGVRRYTF.

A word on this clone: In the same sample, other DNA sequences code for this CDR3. CDR3 in amino acids: CASSYGLYNEQFF. The CDR3 DNA reads TGTGCCAGCAGTTACGGCCTTTACAATGAGCAGTTCTTC. J is TRBJ2-1 and V is TRBV6-5; no clear D gene. Germline assignment: CDR1 MNHEY and CDR2 SVGAGI. The V and J ends lost 2 bases and 4 bases respectively, with 6 bases between them. The CDR3 is 13 residues long.

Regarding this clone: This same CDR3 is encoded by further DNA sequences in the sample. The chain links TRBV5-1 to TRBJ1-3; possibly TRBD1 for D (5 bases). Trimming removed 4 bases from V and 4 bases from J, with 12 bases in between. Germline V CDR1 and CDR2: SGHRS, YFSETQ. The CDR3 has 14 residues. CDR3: CASSPGQAGNTIYF. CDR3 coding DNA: TGCGCCAGCAGCCCGGGGCAGGCAGGAAACACCATATATTTT. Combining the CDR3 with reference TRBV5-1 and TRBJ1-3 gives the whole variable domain KAGVTQTPRYLIKTRGQQVTLSCSPISGHRSVSWYQQTPGQGLQFLFEYFSETQRNKGNFPGRFSGRQFSNSRSEMNVSTLELGDSALYLCASSPGQAGNTIYFGEGSWLTVV.

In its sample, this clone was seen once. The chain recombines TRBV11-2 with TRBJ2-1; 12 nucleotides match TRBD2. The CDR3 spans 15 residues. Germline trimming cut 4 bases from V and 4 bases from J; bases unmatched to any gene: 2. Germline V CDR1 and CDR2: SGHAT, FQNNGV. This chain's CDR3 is CASSSGLAGYNEQFF. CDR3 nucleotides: TGTGCCAGCAGCTCCGGACTAGCGGGATACAATGAGCAGTTCTTC.

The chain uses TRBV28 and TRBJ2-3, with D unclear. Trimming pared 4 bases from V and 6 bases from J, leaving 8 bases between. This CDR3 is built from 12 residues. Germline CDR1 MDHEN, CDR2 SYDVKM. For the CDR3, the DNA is TGTGCCAGCAGTTCTTTGATGGATACGCAGTATTTT. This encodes CASSSLMDTQYF.

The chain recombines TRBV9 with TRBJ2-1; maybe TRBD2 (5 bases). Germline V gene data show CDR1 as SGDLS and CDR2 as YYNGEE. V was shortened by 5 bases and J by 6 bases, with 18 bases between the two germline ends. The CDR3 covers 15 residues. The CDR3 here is CASSAGDQKGNEQFF. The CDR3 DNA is TGTGCCAGCAGTGCGGGCGACCAGAAGGGCAATGAGCAGTTCTTC.

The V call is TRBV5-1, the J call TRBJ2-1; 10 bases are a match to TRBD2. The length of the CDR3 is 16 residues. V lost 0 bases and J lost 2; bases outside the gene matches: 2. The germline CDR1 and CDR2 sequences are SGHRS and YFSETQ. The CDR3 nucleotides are TGCGCCAGCAGCTTGGAACTAGCGGGAACCTACAATGAGCAGTTCTTC. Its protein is CASSLELAGTYNEQFF.

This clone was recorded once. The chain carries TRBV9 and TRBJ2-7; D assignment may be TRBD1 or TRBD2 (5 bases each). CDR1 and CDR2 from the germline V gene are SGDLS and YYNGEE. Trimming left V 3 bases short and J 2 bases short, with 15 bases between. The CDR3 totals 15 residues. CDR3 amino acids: CASSASGTTAYEQYF. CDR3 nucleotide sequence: TGTGCCAGCAGCGCCTCCGGGACCACGGCCTACGAGCAGTACTTC.

CDR3 amino acids: CASSPSITTYTQYF. The CDR3 DNA reads as TGTGCCAGCTCACCTAGCATCACTACCTATACGCAGTATTTT. The V and J genes are TRBV18 and TRBJ2-3; D not certain. CDR1 KGHSH and CDR2 LQKENI come from the germline V gene. V was cut by 3 bases and J by 7 bases, with 14 bases left in between. The length of the CDR3 is 14 residues.

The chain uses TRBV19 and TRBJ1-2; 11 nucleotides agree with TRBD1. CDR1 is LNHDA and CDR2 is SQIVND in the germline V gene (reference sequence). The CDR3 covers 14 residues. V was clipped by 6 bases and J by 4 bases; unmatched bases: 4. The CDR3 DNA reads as TGTGCCAGTAGGCGGGACAGGGGGTCCTATGGCTACACCTTC. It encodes CASRRDRGSYGYTF.